This T cell receptor beta chain emerged from a study of blood T cell repertoires in COVID-19. Across the whole study: Sites in the United States, Italy and Spain provided acute and convalescent COVID-19 samples. Sources were T cells, B-cell-depleted T cells, or PBMCs; the material itself was cDNA or gDNA.

This clone came up once. Original processing methods: Reference gene primers were amplified, and this amplification served to estimate nucleated cell counts. Some clones are missing from TCRdb's copy, which holds only in-frame ones; the method was immunoSEQ multiplex PCR. D and trimming were read from the DNA, whereas the V and J calls and clone size are those reported in that table. The sample holds about 73,000 clones, 83% seen once. V was trimmed by 5 bases and J by 7 bases, leaving 9 bases between them. Per the germline V gene, CDR1 is SGHTA and CDR2 is FQGTGA. The CDR3 runs 11 residues. Sequenced material: peripheral blood. The receptor was isolated from a man between 50 and 59 years old with active COVID-19. The V gene is TRBV7-3, the J gene TRBJ2-7; D remains unclear. The CDR3 sequence: CASSPNREQYF. In nucleotides, the CDR3 is TGTGCCAGCAGCCCCAACAGAGAGCAGTACTTC.